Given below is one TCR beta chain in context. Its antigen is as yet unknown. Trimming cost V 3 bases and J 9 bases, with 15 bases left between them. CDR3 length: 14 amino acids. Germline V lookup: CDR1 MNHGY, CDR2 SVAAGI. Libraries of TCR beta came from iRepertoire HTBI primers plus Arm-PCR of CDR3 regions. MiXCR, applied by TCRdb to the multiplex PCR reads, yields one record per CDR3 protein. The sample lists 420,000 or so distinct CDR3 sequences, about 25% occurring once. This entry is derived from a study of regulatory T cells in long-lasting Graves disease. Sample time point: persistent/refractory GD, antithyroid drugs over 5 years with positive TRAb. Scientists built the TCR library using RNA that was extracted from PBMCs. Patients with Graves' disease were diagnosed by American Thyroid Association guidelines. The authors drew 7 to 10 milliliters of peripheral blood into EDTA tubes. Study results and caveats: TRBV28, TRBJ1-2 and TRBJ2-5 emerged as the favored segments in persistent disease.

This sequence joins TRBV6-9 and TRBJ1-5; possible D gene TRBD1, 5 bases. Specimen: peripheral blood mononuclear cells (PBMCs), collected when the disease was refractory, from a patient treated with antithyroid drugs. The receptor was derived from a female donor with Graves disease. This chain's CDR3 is CASSYGRVLWPQHF. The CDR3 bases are TGTGCCAGCAGTTACGGCAGGGTCCTTTGGCCCCAGCATTTT.